This T cell receptor beta chain came from a study of cytomegalovirus exposure and HLA in healthy donors. Overall study: Most donors, approximately 82% of some 400 genotyped, fell in the Caucasian-associated ancestry cluster.

Notes on the study in general: Most CMV-associated TCR beta chains appeared HLA-restricted in a later analysis. Reported results showed that the classifier diagnosed cytomegalovirus status with high specificity and sensitivity. Only CMV serostatus was available as immune exposure information.

The PCR employed 60 Vbeta primers together with 13 Jbeta primers. Repertoires were generated with immunoSEQ multiplex PCR, while TCRdb's copy carries only in-frame clones and drops some. The sample spans some 200,000 clones; the ten largest clones claim about 0.8%. With respect to this clone: Its specificity is unknown.

The CDR3 is 16 residues long. Trimming removed 2 bases from V and 0 bases from J; junction bases left unmatched: 2. Germline-derived CDR1 and CDR2 are SGHNT and YYREEE (reference sequence). This sequence was found in a woman between 18 and 29 years old in good health and CMV-seropositive. Material for sequencing was PBMCs. The chain uses TRBV5-4 and TRBJ1-3, with TRBD1 identical over 10 bases. The CDR3 is CASSFGQGVSGNTIYF. For the CDR3, the DNA is TGTGCCAGCAGCTTTGGACAGGGGGTCTCTGGAAACACCATATATTTT.